The clone carrying this TCR beta chain was observed at least ten times. These data belong to a study of patients with pleural tuberculosis. With 5 bases removed from V and 5 bases from J, the gap between germline ends came to 10 bases. This CDR3 contains 13 residues. Germline values: CDR1 SGHVS, CDR2 FQNEAQ. TCRdb re-analysed the reads in MiXCR, keeping a single row per CDR3 protein. The sample consists of approximately 53,000 distinct CDR3 sequences, 7.3% of them appearing once. This TCR came from a human donor with pleural tuberculosis. The V call is TRBV7-8, the J call TRBJ1-3; no firm D call. The CDR3 spells CASSPEVRNTIYF. The CDR3 nucleotides read TGTGCCAGCAGCCCAGAAGTCCGAAACACCATATATTTT.